This T cell receptor (beta chain) was documented in a study of T cell responses to AZD1222 COVID-19 vaccine. About the research overall: Pooling was applied to second doses at about 4 or about 12 weeks.

Study observations and caveats: The sample set comprised mostly white British donors with more females, and clonal diversity was possibly underestimated. Spike-specific TCR breadth and depth grew following two AZD1222 doses.

This clone occurred a few times. Antigen specificity is unknown. The CDR3 covers 13 residues. Per the germline V gene, CDR1 is SGHNT and CDR2 is YYREEE (reference sequence). V was clipped by 1 base and J by 2 bases, with 3 bases between them. The method was immunoSEQ multiplex PCR; TCRdb's version includes in-frame clones alone and lacks a portion of them. The table records over 100,000 clones, 75% to 90% of them present only once. The TCR originated in an adult in good health. The rearrangement joins TRBV5-4 to TRBJ2-2; D remains ambiguous. Source: peripheral blood, taken on day 0 of AZD1222 vaccination. This chain's CDR3 is CASSLQNTGELFF. The CDR3 nucleotides are TGTGCCAGCAGCTTGCAAAACACCGGGGAGCTGTTTTTT.